This entry describes one TCR beta chain. The antigen is unknown. The method was immunoSEQ multiplex PCR; TCRdb's version includes in-frame clones alone and lacks a portion of them. The sample holds roughly 80,000 clones; over 75% are singletons and the top ten take around 8%. V gave up 2 bases and J gave up 6 bases, with 7 bases separating them. The CDR3 consists of 13 residues. CDR1 is SEHNR, CDR2 FQNEAQ, per germline (reference sequence). The sample originates from a study of graft-versus-host responses after intestinal transplantation. In the study overall: Tacrolimus plus steroids were given to all recipients for roughly three years, preceded by anti-thymocyte globulin induction. General observations from the study: GvH clones were found in recipient marrow; some appeared first in ileum or blood. Circulating GvH clones peaking coincided with falling HvG clones soon after transplant. Graft-versus-host to host-versus-graft clonal ratios in allografts were high in patients with graft-donor T cell macrochimerism.

The rearrangement links TRBV7-9 to TRBJ1-4; tentatively, D is TRBD1 (6 bases). The receptor comes from a human donor who was the organ donor for an intestinal transplant. The sequencing used unstimulated CD8+ T cells sorted from spleen or lymph node cells, collected before transplant. As DNA, the CDR3 is TGTGCCAGCAGCTTAACAGGGCATGAAAAACTGTTTTTT. Translating gives CASSLTGHEKLFF.